Sequencing of this T cell receptor (beta chain) was carried out in a study of T cells expressing NK-cell markers. As for the study in general: Sequenced donors, eight in total, included seven who were HCMV-seropositive and one who was seronegative.

Notes on this clonotype: Antigen specificity is unknown.

Whole-study results and caveats: The contribution of dominant NKG2C+ clonotypes to CD8+ T cells in about six donors was roughly 1.0-7.5%.

With UMIs, 5'RACE template switching was used to make TCR beta cDNA. TCRdb re-called the 5' RACE reads and shows each CDR3 protein once, DNA omitted. The repertoire table contains some 300,000 distinct CDR3 sequences. Sequences were obtained from blood T cells: a sorted CD56 or NKG2C T cell subset, CD4+ or CD8+ T cells, or bulk PBMC T cells (not recorded which). The TCR comes from a man younger than 30 in good health.

The CDR3 loop reads CASYHASTDTQYF. The rearrangement uses TRBV28 and TRBJ2-3. CDR1 is MDHEN, CDR2 SYDVKM, per germline. The CDR3 runs 13 residues.